The 9 T cell receptor beta chains in this list originate from one sample, sequenced in a study of a mutant IDH1 vaccine in newly diagnosed glioma (dated by TCRdb to the early 2020s). This specimen's time point label, interpreted: baseline, week 1 (first vaccination visit). The sample's treatment or condition label, in plain terms: pre-vaccination baseline after standard-of-care therapy. The library was generated by the immunoSEQ multiplex PCR assay. TCRdb obtained this table from immuneACCESS and retained in-frame rearrangements with V and J assigned. These tables miss some clones; where compared with another copy, unresolved V genes account for less than half of the shortfall, and the remainder is unexplained. For this sample the table gives tens of thousands of clones, of which 83% were detected only once. Roughly 6.8% of the sample comes from the top ten. The material sequenced was PBMCs, taken from a glioma patient treated with radiotherapy, temozolomide or both. The receptors come from a woman between 45 and 65 years old with glioma.

A single count supports this clone. The rearrangement links TRBV6-1 to TRBJ1-2, with 8 bases matching TRBD1. Trimming took 3 bases from V and 4 from J; bases not matched to a gene: 1. Germline CDR1 and CDR2: MNHNS and SASEGT. CDR3 size: 13 residues. Here the CDR3 DNA reads TGTGCCAGCAGTGAGGACAGGGTCTATGGCTACACCTTC. Translated, it gives CASSEDRVYGYTF.

The chain recombines TRBV9 with TRBJ2-3, with 7 positions matching TRBD1. V lost 3 bases, J lost 3 bases, and 7 bases stayed unmatched. Per germline, CDR1 SGDLS and CDR2 YYNGEE. The CDR3 runs 15 residues. The chain's CDR3 is CASSGPGTETDTQYF. In DNA, the CDR3 is TGTGCCAGCAGCGGACCCGGGACAGAAACAGATACGCAGTATTTT.

V gene TRBV18 combines with J gene TRBJ1-2; no clear D. This CDR3 has 15 amino acids. Trimming shortened V by 6 bases and J by 8 bases, and 22 bases separated the two germline ends. CDR1 and CDR2 (germline): KGHSH, LQKENI. CDR3 in amino acids: CASSPVEGFRGGYTF. In nucleotides, the CDR3 is TGTGCCAGCTCCCCGGTTGAGGGCTTCAGAGGCGGCTACACCTTC.

The rearrangement uses TRBV7-6 and TRBJ2-2; 11 nucleotides line up with TRBD2. V was pared by 5 bases and J by 6 bases, with 5 bases of the junction left unmatched. This CDR3 region has 15 residues. Germline CDR1 reads SGHVS; CDR2 reads FNYEAQ. The CDR3 DNA sequence: TGTGCCAGCAGCCGACTAGCGGGAACTTCCGGGGAGCTGTTTTTT. This sequence encodes CASSRLAGTSGELFF.

The chain recombines TRBV6-1 with TRBJ1-5; TRBD1 is a possible D gene (5 bases). Germline-derived CDR1 and CDR2 are MNHNS and SASEGT. V was clipped by 1 base and J by 6 bases, with 13 bases between them. This CDR3 comprises 15 residues. CDR3 nucleotide sequence: TGTGCCAGCAGTGAAGGAAGATCTGGGGGTCAGCCCCAGCATTTT. As protein: CASSEGRSGGQPQHF.

V is TRBV4-3 and J is TRBJ1-2, with TRBD1 matching over 7 bases. Germline CDR1 reads LGHNA; CDR2 reads YSLEER. The CDR3 has 15 residues. V gave up 0 bases and J gave up 4 bases; unmatched junction bases: 5. Here the CDR3 DNA reads TGCGCCAGCAGCCAAGATTCGTCAGGGGGCTATGGCTACACCTTC. Encoded protein: CASSQDSSGGYGYTF.

This chain connects TRBV5-1 to TRBJ2-7, with 8 bases lining up with TRBD1. The length of the CDR3 is 14 residues. Looked up from germline, CDR1 is SGHRS and CDR2 is YFSETQ. V was pared by 3 bases and J by 5 bases, with 7 bases of the junction left unmatched. CDR3 sequence: CASSSRTGSDEQYF. Here the CDR3 DNA reads TGCGCCAGCAGCTCCAGGACAGGGTCGGACGAGCAGTACTTC.

The rearrangement links TRBV9 to TRBJ1-2; D gene ambiguous. V lost 0 bases, J lost 0 bases, and 3 bases lay in between. Germline values: CDR1 SGDLS, CDR2 YYNGEE. This CDR3 has 13 amino acids. The CDR3 spells CASSVESNYGYTF. In DNA form, the CDR3 reads TGTGCCAGCAGCGTAGAATCTAACTATGGCTACACCTTC.

This chain joins TRBV4-2 and TRBJ2-1; 14 bases align to TRBD2. CDR1 LGHNA and CDR2 YNFKEQ come from the germline V gene. CDR3 length: 17 amino acids. Unmatched junction bases numbered 7, after V lost 2 bases and J lost 7 bases. The CDR3 nucleotides are TGTGCCAGCAGCCAAACGACTAGCGGGGGGGCCGGAAATGAGCAGTTCTTC. Encoded protein: CASSQTTSGGAGNEQFF.